This T cell receptor (beta chain) appears in the sequencing data of a study of blood T cell repertoires in COVID-19. CDR1 KGHSH and CDR2 LQKENI come from the germline V gene. V lost 6 bases and J 0 bases, leaving 10 bases between the germline ends. This CDR3 has 14 residues. This clone came up once. The authors' processing: Amplification of reference gene primers was used by the study to estimate nucleated cell counts. TCRdb's copy holds only in-frame clones and misses some; the assay was immunoSEQ multiplex PCR. The DNA gave D and trimming, while V, J and clone size come from that table. The sample yields roughly 200,000 clones, approximately 85% seen once.

V is TRBV18 and J is TRBJ2-3; a possible D gene is TRBD2 (5 bases). The sequenced material came from PBMCs or T cells enriched from blood (not recorded which). This clonotype originated in a man in his forties or fifties who had recovered from COVID-19. CDR3 region: CASSSDSSTDTQYF. CDR3 nucleotide sequence: TGTGCCAGCTCGTCGGACTCTAGCACAGATACGCAGTATTTT. Together with reference TRBV18 and TRBJ2-3, the CDR3 gives the full variable domain: NAGVMQNPRHLVRRRGQEARLRCSPMKGHSHVYWYRQLPEEGLKFMVYLQKENIIDESGMPKERFSAEFPKEGPSILRIQQVVRGDSAAYFCASSSDSSTDTQYFGPGTRLTVL.